The 18 T cell receptor beta chains below all came from one sample that was sequenced in a study of blood T cell repertoires in COVID-19. Only in-frame clones appear in the TCRdb table, and some are missing; sequencing was by immunoSEQ multiplex PCR. The sample gives fewer than 200,000 clones, approximately 85% of which show up once; roughly 9.8% is in the top ten. Sequenced input: peripheral blood. These receptor sequences come from a woman older than 75 with acute or convalescent COVID-19.

The V gene is TRBV29-1, the J gene TRBJ2-1, with D perhaps TRBD2 (7 bases). The CDR3 is 14 residues long. The germline V gene encodes CDR1 SQVTM and CDR2 ANQGSEA. Trimming took 3 bases from V and 6 from J, leaving 15 bases between them. This chain's CDR3 is CSVEGRDMANEQFF. For the CDR3, the DNA is TGCAGCGTTGAGGGGAGGGACATGGCCAATGAGCAGTTCTTC.

Of note for this clone: Other DNA sequences within the sample encode an identical CDR3. The rearrangement uses TRBV2 and TRBJ1-5; 10 bases line up with TRBD1. Germline CDR1 reads SNHLY; CDR2 reads FYNNEI. V dropped 4 bases and J dropped 4; count of bases not matched to a gene: 1. The CDR3 spans 14 residues. CDR3 residues: CASSGTGGNQPQHF. The DNA for the CDR3 is TGTGCCAGCAGTGGGACAGGGGGAAATCAGCCCCAGCATTTT.

This clone was observed once. The V and J genes are TRBV9 and TRBJ1-4; D is possibly TRBD1 (6 bases). Germline V gives CDR1 SGDLS, CDR2 YYNGEE. V was clipped by 4 bases and J by 3 bases, with 13 bases between them. The CDR3 contains 15 residues. The CDR3 sequence is CASSPGGQPNEKLFF. The CDR3 DNA reads TGTGCCAGCAGCCCCGGGGGGCAGCCTAATGAAAAACTGTTTTTT.

This clone was observed a handful of times. The V gene is TRBV4-1, the J gene TRBJ1-3, with D hard to call. Deletions cut 1 base from V and 1 base from J, with 11 bases between. The CDR3 consists of 16 residues. Germline CDR1 is MGHRA and CDR2 is YSYEKL. The CDR3: CASSQGLSSSGNTIYF. Here the CDR3 DNA reads TGCGCCAGCAGCCAAGGGTTATCTAGTTCTGGAAACACCATATATTTT.

The V gene is TRBV5-4, the J gene TRBJ1-2, with unresolved D. There are 14 residues in the CDR3. Germline CDR1 SGHNT, CDR2 YYREEE (reference sequence). Trimming took off 0 bases at V and 4 bases at J, with 10 bases between the two ends. The CDR3 here is CASSLGREIYGYTF. The CDR3 nucleotides are TGTGCCAGCAGCTTGGGACGGGAGATCTATGGCTACACCTTC.

The J gene is TRBJ2-1, the V gene TRBV7-6; 8 bases line up with TRBD2. The CDR3 has 15 amino acids. Germline lookup yields CDR1 SGHVS and CDR2 FNYEAQ. V shed 1 base and J 14 bases; nucleotides not matched to a gene: 13. The CDR3 is CASSLGIAGSSGKFF. The CDR3 coding sequence is TGTGCCAGCAGCTTAGGAATAGCGGGGTCTAGCGGAAAGTTCTTC.

This clone was detected once. The chain has TRBV6-5 and TRBJ2-1; 9 nucleotides line up with TRBD1. Trimming at V came to 5 bases and at J to 8 bases, leaving 7 bases not matched to a gene. Germline CDR1 is MNHEY and CDR2 is SVGAGI. The CDR3 sequence is 14 residues long. The CDR3 DNA is TGTGCCAGCAGTCAGGACAGGGGCGGCTATGAGCAGTTCTTC. This encodes CASSQDRGGYEQFF.

The rearrangement uses TRBV4-1 and TRBJ1-1; tentatively, D is TRBD1 (6 bases). The CDR3 has 15 amino acids. The germline V and J ends were trimmed by 4 bases and 3 bases, with 15 bases remaining between them. Germline CDR1 and CDR2: MGHRA and YSYEKL. The CDR3 here is CASSLNTGSHTEAFF. The CDR3 DNA sequence: TGCGCCAGCAGCCTAAATACAGGGTCCCACACTGAAGCTTTCTTT.

The J gene is TRBJ2-1, the V gene TRBV11-3, with a weak D call TRBD2 (5 bases). Deletions cut 3 bases from V and 7 bases from J, with 16 bases between. The CDR3 spans 15 residues. Germline CDR1 and CDR2: SGHNT and YENEEA. CDR3 residues: CASSFSGREENEQFF. CDR3 DNA sequence: TGTGCCAGCAGCTTTTCTGGGAGAGAGGAGAATGAGCAGTTCTTC.

This clone was seen a handful of times. This chain links TRBV7-2 with TRBJ2-1; 10 nucleotides align to TRBD2. The V gene's germline CDR1 is SGHTA and CDR2 FQGNSA. The CDR3 contains 18 residues. V shed 1 base and J 7 bases; nucleotides not matched to a gene: 13. The CDR3 DNA sequence: TGTGCCAGCAGCTTAGTAGGGACAGCGGGACTAGCGAGGAATGAGCAGTTCTTC. It encodes CASSLVGTAGLARNEQFF.

This clone was recorded a few times. Sequence at one end of the junction differs from germline and may be a read error. The chain employs TRBV18 and TRBJ1-5; 7 bases are shared with TRBD1. This CDR3 has 15 amino acids. From germline, CDR1 is KGHSH and CDR2 LQKENI. This CDR3 reads CASSPQGPSNQPQHF. CDR3 bases: TGTGCCAGCTCTCCACAGGGGCCAAGCAATCAGCCCCAGCATTTT.

Remarks on this clone: The sample has other DNA sequences that encode this CDR3 too. The chain carries TRBV20-1 and TRBJ1-1; weak D call: TRBD1 (5 bases). Germline-derived CDR1 and CDR2 are DFQATT and SNEGSKA (reference sequence). V lost 2 bases and J 4 bases, leaving 5 bases between the germline ends. The CDR3 contains 11 residues. The CDR3 here is CSARQGTEAFF. Written as DNA, the CDR3 is TGCAGTGCTAGACAGGGCACTGAAGCTTTCTTT.

The V gene is TRBV5-4, the J gene TRBJ2-5; 9 bases are shared with TRBD1. The ends lost 0 bases at V and 4 bases at J; junction bases unmatched: 7. The CDR3 spans 16 residues. The germline gives CDR1 SGHNT, CDR2 YYREEE (reference sequence). CDR3 in DNA: TGTGCCAGCAGCTTGGGGGCCGGGACAGGGCGAGAGACCCAGTACTTC. This codes for CASSLGAGTGRETQYF.

The chain couples TRBV15 to TRBJ2-2; the match to TRBD2 covers 14 bases. CDR3 length equals 18 residues. After removal of 4 bases from V and 3 bases from J, the junction contained 7 bases not matched to a gene. In germline, CDR1 is LNHNV, CDR2 YYDKDF (reference sequence). The CDR3 region is CATSMGLAGVPDTGELFF. The CDR3, as DNA: TGTGCCACCAGCATGGGACTAGCGGGAGTTCCAGACACCGGGGAGCTGTTTTTT.

V gene TRBV5-1 combines with J gene TRBJ1-2; the D is unclear. The length of the CDR3 is 15 residues. Trimming stripped 4 bases from V and 6 bases from J, with 19 bases between. CDR1 and CDR2 (germline): SGHRS, YFSETQ. CDR3 nucleotides: TGCGCCAGCAGCCCGCCGGATTTGGGCATAAATGGCTACACCTTC. It specifies CASSPPDLGINGYTF. Looking up the rest from reference TRBV5-1 and TRBJ1-2 gives the full variable domain: KAGVTQTPRYLIKTRGQQVTLSCSPISGHRSVSWYQQTPGQGLQFLFEYFSETQRNKGNFPGRFSGRQFSNSRSEMNVSTLELGDSALYLCASSPPDLGINGYTFGSGTRLTVV.

This chain links TRBV23-1 with TRBJ1-5; D is ambiguous. TRBV23-1 is labeled an ORF, and its function is uncertain. The CDR3 totals 18 residues. The germline V and J ends were trimmed by 0 bases and 1 base, with 16 bases remaining between them. CDR3 in DNA: TGCGCCAGCAGTCAATCGTGCGGCCCCCCTGAGAGCAATCAGCCCCAGCATTTT. It translates to CASSQSCGPPESNQPQHF.

J is TRBJ2-3 and V is TRBV6-5, with TRBD2 matching over 11 bases. Germline CDR1 and CDR2: MNHEY and SVGAGI. Losses at the gene ends were 10 bases for V and 1 base for J; bases not matched to a gene: 4. This CDR3 is built from 14 residues. The CDR3: CATKTSGGTDTQYF. DNA for the CDR3: TGTGCCACCAAGACTAGCGGGGGCACAGATACGCAGTATTTT.

This chain connects TRBV29-1 to TRBJ2-1, with 12 bases matching TRBD2. The CDR3 sequence is 13 residues long. Germline values: CDR1 SQVTM, CDR2 ANQGSEA. Trimming cost V 6 bases and J 7 bases; bases outside gene matches: 4. The DNA for the CDR3 is TGCAGCGTGACTAGCGGGGGCGGGAATGAGCAGTTCTTC. Translating it yields CSVTSGGGNEQFF.